These 5 T cell receptor beta chains originate from one sample sequenced in a study of shared clonotypes between healthy human individuals. Naive CD8 isolation took CD45RO-negative cells positively selected for CCR7 and excluded terminally differentiated effector memory CD45RA+ cells. Some clones are missing from TCRdb's copy, which holds only in-frame ones; the method was immunoSEQ multiplex PCR. The sample records more than 2 million clones, 90% to 95% being singletons. Sequencing used naive CD8+ T cells from PBMCs. The receptors stem from a man aged 18 to 29 in good health. Some clones in this sample may be carry-over from other donors' samples.

V gene TRBV9 combines with J gene TRBJ2-1; D not resolved. This CDR3 comprises 16 residues. V lost 0 bases, J lost 0 bases, and 10 bases lay in between. Germline lookup yields CDR1 SGDLS and CDR2 YYNGEE. The CDR3 DNA follows: TGTGCCAGCAGCGTAGGGTACCCGAGCTCCTACAATGAGCAGTTCTTC. This sequence encodes CASSVGYPSSYNEQFF.

The chain carries TRBV6-5 and TRBJ1-2; D is unclear. The CDR3 spans 13 residues. V was pared by 8 bases and J by 8 bases, with 18 bases between. The germline CDR1 and CDR2 sequences are MNHEY and SVGAGI. CDR3 region: CASRLSLRQGYTF. Written as DNA, the CDR3 is TGTGCCAGCCGTCTTTCCCTAAGGCAGGGCTACACCTTC.

V usage is TRBV28 and J usage is TRBJ2-7; D not certain. CDR3 length equals 12 residues. The germline V and J ends were trimmed by 6 bases and 3 bases, with 9 bases remaining between them. Germline-derived CDR1 and CDR2 are MDHEN and SYDVKM. The CDR3 nucleotides read TGTGCCAGCAGAGAGGTGAACTACGAGCAGTACTTC. Translation: CASREVNYEQYF.

The genes are TRBV12-2 and TRBJ2-2; the DNA was not used to check the table's D call, TRBD2. TRBV12-2 is given as a pseudogene. This CDR3 is built from 16 residues. CDR3 sequence reads: CASRGGSAGSTGELFF. The CDR3 bases are TGTGCAAGTAGGGGAGGATCAGCGGGGAGCACCGGGGAGCTGTTTTTT.

The chain recombines TRBV7-9 with TRBJ2-6; a weak D match, TRBD2 (7 bases). The CDR3 length is 17 residues. Trimming stripped 4 bases from V and 0 bases from J, with 13 bases between. CDR1 and CDR2 from the germline V gene are SEHNR and FQNEAQ (reference sequence). CDR3 DNA: TGTGCCAGCAGCTCTTCAAGGGGGGGCTCTGGGGCCAACGTCCTGACTTTC. It encodes CASSSSRGGSGANVLTF.